This TCR beta chain was obtained from a study of blood T cell repertoires in COVID-19. The germline V and J ends were trimmed by 0 bases and 2 bases, with 9 bases remaining between them. CDR1 is ENHRY and CDR2 is SYGVKD in the germline V gene. This CDR3 contains 15 residues. In the source study's methods: From reference gene primer amplification, estimates of nucleated cell counts were derived. Method: immunoSEQ multiplex PCR; TCRdb's copy keeps in-frame clones and lacks some. V and J calls and clone size are copied from that table; D and trimming were computed from the DNA. This table has a few hundred thousand clones, roughly 84% appearing once. This clone appeared a few times.

This chain connects TRBV10-3 to TRBJ2-3, with D possibly being TRBD1 (5 bases). The specimen sequenced was peripheral blood. The receptor was isolated from a man aged 45-65 years with COVID-19, enrolled during active disease. The CDR3 region has the DNA TGTGCCATCAGTGAGTCTACAGGATACACAGATACGCAGTATTTT. Its protein product is CAISESTGYTDTQYF.